The rows below give T cell receptor beta chains drawn from one sample of a study of T-cell reconstitution after alpha-beta-depleted transplantation in children. Via MiXCR, TCRdb re-called the PCR reads, giving one row per CDR3 protein. The data contain 250,000 to 350,000 distinct CDR3 sequences, about 10% of them singletons. Here the sequenced sample was PBMCs from the stem cell graft donor, taken from the stem cell graft. The receptors originated from a human donor who donated a stem cell graft to a child with SCID. CDR3s include the opening cysteine and the closing phenylalanine or tryptophan. D genes are given only for firm matches. A row's size may be missing; if present it is once, few, many or a size class.

J,V,size,length,D,CDR3,DNA
TRBJ1-2,TRBV9,few,13,-,CASSGRADYGYTF,TGTGCCAGCAGCGGCCGGGCAGACTATGGCTACACCTTC
TRBJ2-1,TRBV5-1,-,16,-,CASSLALGGDYNEQFF,TGCGCCAGCAGCTTGGCCCTAGGGGGAGACTACAATGAGCAGTTCTTC
TRBJ2-1,TRBV3-1,many,15,-,CASSQDPTTYNEQFF,TGTGCCAGCAGCCAAGATCCGACGACCTACAATGAGCAGTTCTTC
TRBJ2-7,TRBV7-9,-,14,TRBD1,CASTPGGQGYEQYF,TGTGCCAGCACCCCGGGCGGACAGGGTTACGAGCAGTACTTC
TRBJ1-6,TRBV9,few,18,-,CASSVSQNLPPNNSPLHF,TGTGCCAGCAGCGTATCACAGAATCTCCCCCCCAATAATTCACCCCTCCACTTT
TRBJ1-2,TRBV5-1,few,13,-,CASSTGIGRGYTF,TGCGCCAGCAGCACCGGGATTGGTCGGGGCTACACCTTC
TRBJ2-5,TRBV18,few,15,-,CASSPPTAFQETQYF,TGTGCCAGCTCACCACCGACGGCGTTTCAAGAGACCCAGTACTTC
TRBJ1-1,TRBV12-3/TRBV12-4,few,16,-,CASSIQGVGMNTEAFF,TGTGCCAGCAGTATCCAGGGAGTAGGGATGAACACTGAAGCTTTCTTT
TRBJ2-7,TRBV29-1,few,17,TRBD1,CSVVSSPDRGFTYEQYF,TGCAGCGTTGTATCGTCCCCCGACAGGGGTTTCACCTACGAGCAGTACTTC
TRBJ2-1,TRBV27,few,18,TRBD2,CASSFTATGRLAGNEQFF,TGTGCCAGCAGTTTTACAGCGACAGGGAGACTAGCGGGCAATGAGCAGTTCTTC
TRBJ1-4,TRBV25-1,few,15,-,CASSESGETNEKLFF,TGTGCCAGCAGTGAATCCGGAGAAACTAATGAAAAACTGTTTTTT
TRBJ2-5,TRBV20-1,-,15,-,CSAGRSRTYQETQYF,TGCAGTGCTGGGCGGAGCCGGACGTACCAAGAGACCCAGTACTTC
TRBJ2-4,TRBV6-6,few,13,-,CASSSLASDIQYF,TGTGCCAGCAGTTCGCTAGCATCAGACATTCAGTACTTC
TRBJ2-7,TRBV7-2,-,17,-,CASSLVGGTVSSYEQYF,TGTGCCAGCAGCTTAGTTGGCGGGACAGTGAGCTCCTACGAGCAGTACTTC
TRBJ2-7,TRBV11-1,few,16,TRBD1,CASSVEGGQGSYEQYF,TGTGCCAGCAGCGTGGAGGGGGGACAGGGCTCCTACGAGCAGTACTTC
TRBJ2-7,TRBV14,-,16,TRBD1,CASSQPAGTGTYEQYF,TGTGCCAGCAGCCAACCCGCCGGGACAGGAACCTACGAGCAGTACTTC
TRBJ2-5,TRBV5-1,-,14,-,CASSQSTVQETQYF,TGCGCCAGCAGCCAATCGACAGTCCAAGAGACCCAGTACTTC
TRBJ2-5,TRBV27,-,15,-,CASSFLAGKQETQYF,TGTGCCAGCAGTTTCCTGGCAGGCAAGCAAGAGACCCAGTACTTC
TRBJ1-2,TRBV12-3/TRBV12-4,-,13,-,CASNTRGNYGYTF,TGTGCCAGCAATACCCGGGGGAACTATGGCTACACCTTC
TRBJ2-3,TRBV12-3/TRBV12-4,few,13,TRBD2,CASRTSGADTQYF,TGTGCCAGCAGAACGAGCGGGGCAGATACGCAGTATTTT
TRBJ2-1,TRBV25-1,few,15,-,CASSDLSMPYNEQFF,TGTGCCAGCAGTGATTTATCCATGCCCTACAATGAGCAGTTCTTC
TRBJ2-1,TRBV7-6,many,13,-,CASSSFSNNEQFF,TGTGCCAGCAGCTCTTTTAGTAACAATGAGCAGTTCTTC
TRBJ1-3,TRBV20-1,few,16,TRBD1,CSASAVQGGIGNTIYF,TGCAGTGCTAGTGCGGTACAGGGGGGAATAGGAAACACCATATATTTT
TRBJ2-3,TRBV12-3/TRBV12-4,-,14,-,CASTPWEPGLTQYF,TGTGCCAGCACCCCATGGGAGCCGGGCCTGACGCAGTATTTT
TRBJ2-4,TRBV7-9,-,15,-,CASSSPGPSRDIQYF,TGTGCCAGCAGCTCACCGGGGCCCTCGAGAGACATTCAGTACTTC
TRBJ2-7,TRBV28,many,14,TRBD2,CASIQSGGLYEQYF,TGTGCCAGCATTCAGAGCGGGGGGCTCTACGAGCAGTACTTC
TRBJ2-3,TRBV6-5,-,16,TRBD1,CASSFRTGGITDTQYF,TGTGCCAGCAGTTTCCGGACAGGGGGCATAACAGATACGCAGTATTTT
TRBJ1-1,TRBV5-1,-,13,-,CASSMRTSTEAFF,TGCGCCAGCAGCATGCGAACGAGCACTGAAGCTTTCTTT
TRBJ2-3,TRBV12-3/TRBV12-4,-,14,-,CASLVGGTTDTQYF,TGTGCCAGCCTCGTCGGGGGTACCACAGATACGCAGTATTTT
TRBJ1-4,TRBV10-3,few,17,-,CAISASEGRDENEKLFF,TGTGCCATCTCCGCTTCGGAGGGGAGGGATGAAAATGAAAAACTGTTTTTT
TRBJ2-1,TRBV6-1,-,15,-,CASRAQGGAYNEQFF,TGTGCCAGCAGAGCACAGGGGGGGGCCTACAATGAGCAGTTCTTC
TRBJ2-3,TRBV25-1,many,12,-,CASSGNTDTQYF,TGTGCCAGCAGTGGGAACACAGATACGCAGTATTTT
TRBJ2-3,TRBV20-1,-,16,TRBD2,CCASGASGALTDTQYF,TGCTGTGCTAGTGGTGCGAGCGGGGCCCTCACAGATACGCAGTATTTT
TRBJ1-1,TRBV12-3/TRBV12-4,few,11,-,CASRVETEAFF,TGTGCCAGTAGGGTGGAAACTGAAGCTTTCTTT
TRBJ1-4,TRBV25-1,many,15,TRBD1,CASSESGQGAEKLFF,TGTGCCAGCAGTGAATCGGGGCAGGGGGCAGAAAAACTGTTTTTT
TRBJ1-6,TRBV6-5,-,15,-,CASSYSEGWNSPLHF,TGTGCCAGCAGTTACTCTGAGGGTTGGAATTCACCCCTCCACTTT
TRBJ1-2,TRBV20-1,few,12,-,CSAAKEGMGYTF,TGCAGTGCTGCAAAAGAGGGGATGGGCTACACCTTC
TRBJ2-4,TRBV7-9,few,15,-,CASSISEEAKNIQYF,TGTGCCAGCAGCATTAGCGAGGAAGCCAAAAACATTCAGTACTTC
TRBJ1-2,TRBV20-1,-,13,TRBD1,CSAKGQGYYGYTF,TGCAGTGCCAAAGGACAGGGGTACTATGGCTACACCTTC
TRBJ2-3,TRBV9,few,14,-,CASSPPFSTDTQYF,TGTGCCAGCAGCCCCCCCTTTAGCACAGATACGCAGTATTTT